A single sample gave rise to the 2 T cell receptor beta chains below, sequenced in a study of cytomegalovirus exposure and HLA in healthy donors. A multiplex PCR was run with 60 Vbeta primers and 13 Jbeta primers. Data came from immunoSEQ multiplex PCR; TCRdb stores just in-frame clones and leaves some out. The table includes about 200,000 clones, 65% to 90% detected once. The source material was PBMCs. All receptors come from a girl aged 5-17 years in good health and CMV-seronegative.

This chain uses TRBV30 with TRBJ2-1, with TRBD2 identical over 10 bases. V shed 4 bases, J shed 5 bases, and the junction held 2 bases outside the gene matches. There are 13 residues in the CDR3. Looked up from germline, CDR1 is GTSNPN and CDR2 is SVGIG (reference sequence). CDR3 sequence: CAWKRGGHNEQFF. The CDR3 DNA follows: TGTGCCTGGAAGCGGGGGGGCCACAATGAGCAGTTCTTC. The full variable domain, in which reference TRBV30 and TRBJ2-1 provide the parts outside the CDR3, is SQTIHQWPATLVQPVGSPLSLECTVEGTSNPNLYWYRQAAGRGLQLLFYSVGIGQISSEVPQNLSASRPQDRQFILSSKKLLLSDSGFYLCAWKRGGHNEQFFGPGTRLTVL.

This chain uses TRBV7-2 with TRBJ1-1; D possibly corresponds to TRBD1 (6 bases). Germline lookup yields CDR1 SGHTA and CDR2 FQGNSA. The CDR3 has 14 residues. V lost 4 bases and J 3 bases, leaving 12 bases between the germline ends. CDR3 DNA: TGTGCCAGCAGCTGGAGTACAGGGTACACTGAAGCTTTCTTT. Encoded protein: CASSWSTGYTEAFF.